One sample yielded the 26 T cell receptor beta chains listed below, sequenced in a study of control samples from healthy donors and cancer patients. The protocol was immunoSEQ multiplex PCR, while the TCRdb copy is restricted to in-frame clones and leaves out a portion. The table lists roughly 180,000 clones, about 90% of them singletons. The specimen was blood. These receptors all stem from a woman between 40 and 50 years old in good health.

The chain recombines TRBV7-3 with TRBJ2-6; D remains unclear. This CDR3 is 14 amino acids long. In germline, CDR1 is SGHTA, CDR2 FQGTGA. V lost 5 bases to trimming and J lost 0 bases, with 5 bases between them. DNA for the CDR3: TGTGCCAGCAGCCTCAACTCTGGGGCCAACGTCCTGACTTTC. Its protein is CASSLNSGANVLTF.

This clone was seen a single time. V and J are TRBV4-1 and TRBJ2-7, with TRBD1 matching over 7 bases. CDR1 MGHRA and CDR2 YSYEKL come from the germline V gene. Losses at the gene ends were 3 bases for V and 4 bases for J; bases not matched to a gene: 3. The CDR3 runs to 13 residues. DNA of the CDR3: TGCGCCAGCAGCCAGGACAGGAGATACGAGCAGTACTTC. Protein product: CASSQDRRYEQYF.

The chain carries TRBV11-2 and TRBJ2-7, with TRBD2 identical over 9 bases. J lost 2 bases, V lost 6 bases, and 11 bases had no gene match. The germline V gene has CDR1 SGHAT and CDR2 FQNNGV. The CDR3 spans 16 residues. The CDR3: CASRRVAGELPYEQYF. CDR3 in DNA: TGTGCCAGCAGGCGTGTAGCGGGGGAGCTCCCCTACGAGCAGTACTTC.

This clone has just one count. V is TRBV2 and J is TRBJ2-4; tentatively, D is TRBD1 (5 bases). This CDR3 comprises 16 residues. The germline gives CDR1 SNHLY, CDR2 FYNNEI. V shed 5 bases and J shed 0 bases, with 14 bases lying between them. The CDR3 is CASSTRQQVAKNIQYF. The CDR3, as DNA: TGTGCCAGCAGTACCAGACAGCAAGTAGCCAAAAACATTCAGTACTTC.

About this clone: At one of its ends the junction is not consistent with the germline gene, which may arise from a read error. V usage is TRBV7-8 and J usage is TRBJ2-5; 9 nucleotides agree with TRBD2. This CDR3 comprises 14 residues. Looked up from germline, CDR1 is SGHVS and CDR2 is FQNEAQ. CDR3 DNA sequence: TGTGCCAGCAGCATAGCGGGAGCCCAAGAGACCCAGTACTTC. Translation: CASSIAGAQETQYF.

CDR3 amino acids: CASSLALGSTDTQYF. The CDR3 DNA is TGTGCCAGCAGCTTGGCCCTGGGAAGCACAGATACGCAGTATTTT. The chain couples TRBV5-4 to TRBJ2-3; D not certain. Germline CDR1 SGHNT, CDR2 YYREEE (reference sequence). The CDR3 has 15 amino acids. Trimming left V 0 bases short and J 0 bases short, with 8 bases between. Complete variable domain (other parts from reference TRBV5-4 and TRBJ2-3): ETGVTQSPTHLIKTRGQQVTLRCSSQSGHNTVSWYQQALGQGPQFIFQYYREEENGRGNFPPRFSGLQFPNYSSELNVNALELDDSALYLCASSLALGSTDTQYFGPGTRLTVL.

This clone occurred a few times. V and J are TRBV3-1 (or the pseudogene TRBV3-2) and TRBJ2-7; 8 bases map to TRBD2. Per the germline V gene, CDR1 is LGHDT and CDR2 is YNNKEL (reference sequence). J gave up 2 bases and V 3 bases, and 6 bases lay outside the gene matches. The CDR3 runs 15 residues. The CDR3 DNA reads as TGTGCCAGCAGCCATTATAGCGGGGCAACCTACGAGCAGTACTTC. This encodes CASSHYSGATYEQYF.

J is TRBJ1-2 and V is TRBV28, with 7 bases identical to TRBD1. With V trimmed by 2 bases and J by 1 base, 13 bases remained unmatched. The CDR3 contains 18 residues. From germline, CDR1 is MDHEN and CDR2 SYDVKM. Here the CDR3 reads CASSLGSAGGTLNYGYTF. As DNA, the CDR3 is TGTGCCAGCAGTTTAGGGTCCGCAGGGGGAACCCTTAACTATGGCTACACCTTC.

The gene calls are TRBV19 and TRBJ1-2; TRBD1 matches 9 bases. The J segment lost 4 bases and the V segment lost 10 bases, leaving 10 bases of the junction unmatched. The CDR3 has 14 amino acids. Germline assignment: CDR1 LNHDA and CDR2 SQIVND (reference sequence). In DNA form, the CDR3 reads TGTGCCACCTCGGAACAGGGGGCGGGCTATGGCTACACCTTC. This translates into CATSEQGAGYGYTF.

In DNA form, the CDR3 reads TGTGCCAGCAGCAAAACAGGGTTCTCGGATCAGCCCCAGCATTTT. Its translation: CASSKTGFSDQPQHF. The V and J genes are TRBV21-1 and TRBJ1-5; TRBD1 was called by the table and not checked on the DNA. TRBV21-1 is termed a pseudogene. CDR3 length: 15 residues.

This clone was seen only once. As DNA, the CDR3 is TGTGCCAGTAGTCCGGTGAGATCCTCGGACTATGGCTACACCTTC. Protein sequence: CASSPVRSSDYGYTF. The chain links TRBV19 to TRBJ1-2; D is uncertain. CDR3 length equals 15 residues. V was pared by 5 bases and J by 3 bases, with 16 bases between. CDR1 is LNHDA and CDR2 is SQIVND in the germline V gene (reference sequence).

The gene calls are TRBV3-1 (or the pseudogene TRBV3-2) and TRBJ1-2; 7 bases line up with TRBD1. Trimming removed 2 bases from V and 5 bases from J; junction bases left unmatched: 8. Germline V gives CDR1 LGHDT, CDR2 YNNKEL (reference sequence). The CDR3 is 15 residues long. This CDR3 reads CASSQLGTVGYGYTF. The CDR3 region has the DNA TGTGCCAGCAGCCAACTAGGGACAGTTGGGTATGGCTACACCTTC.

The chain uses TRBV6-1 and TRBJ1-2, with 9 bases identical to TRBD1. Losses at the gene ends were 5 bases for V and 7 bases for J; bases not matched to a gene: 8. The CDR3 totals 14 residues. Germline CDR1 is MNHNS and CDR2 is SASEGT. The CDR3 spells CASSSRTGEGGYTF. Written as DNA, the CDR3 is TGTGCCAGCAGTTCGAGGACAGGGGAAGGTGGCTACACCTTC.

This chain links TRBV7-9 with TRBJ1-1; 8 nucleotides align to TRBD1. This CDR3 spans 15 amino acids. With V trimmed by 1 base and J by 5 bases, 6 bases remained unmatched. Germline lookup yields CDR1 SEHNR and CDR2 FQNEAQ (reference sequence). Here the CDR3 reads CASSLGGQAVTEAFF. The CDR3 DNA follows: TGTGCCAGCAGCTTAGGGGGACAGGCGGTTACTGAAGCTTTCTTT.

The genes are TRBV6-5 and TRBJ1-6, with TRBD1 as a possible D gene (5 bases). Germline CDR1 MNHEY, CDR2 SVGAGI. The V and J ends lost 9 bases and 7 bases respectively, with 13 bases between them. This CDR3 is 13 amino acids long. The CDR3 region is CASQGNPNSPLHF. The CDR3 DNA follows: TGTGCCAGTCAGGGAAATCCGAATTCACCCCTCCACTTT.

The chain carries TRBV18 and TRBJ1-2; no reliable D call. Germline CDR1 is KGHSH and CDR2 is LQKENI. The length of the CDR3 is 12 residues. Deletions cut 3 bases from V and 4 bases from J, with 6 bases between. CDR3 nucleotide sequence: TGTGCCAGCTCACCGAATCGCTATGGCTACACCTTC. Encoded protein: CASSPNRYGYTF. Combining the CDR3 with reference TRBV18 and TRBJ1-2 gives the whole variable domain NAGVMQNPRHLVRRRGQEARLRCSPMKGHSHVYWYRQLPEEGLKFMVYLQKENIIDESGMPKERFSAEFPKEGPSILRIQQVVRGDSAAYFCASSPNRYGYTFGSGTRLTVV.

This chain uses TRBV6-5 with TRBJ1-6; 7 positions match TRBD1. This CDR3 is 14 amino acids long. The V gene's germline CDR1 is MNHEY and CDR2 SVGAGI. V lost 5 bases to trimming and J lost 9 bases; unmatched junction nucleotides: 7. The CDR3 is CASSRTTGSSPLHF. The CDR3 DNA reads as TGTGCCAGCAGTCGGACGACAGGGTCTTCACCCCTCCACTTT.

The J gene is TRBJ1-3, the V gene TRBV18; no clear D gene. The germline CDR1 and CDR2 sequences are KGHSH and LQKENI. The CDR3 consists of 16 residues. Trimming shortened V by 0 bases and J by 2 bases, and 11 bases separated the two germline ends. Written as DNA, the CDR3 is TGTGCCAGCTCACCACCTGCAGGATCCGCTGGAAACACCATATATTTT. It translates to CASSPPAGSAGNTIYF.

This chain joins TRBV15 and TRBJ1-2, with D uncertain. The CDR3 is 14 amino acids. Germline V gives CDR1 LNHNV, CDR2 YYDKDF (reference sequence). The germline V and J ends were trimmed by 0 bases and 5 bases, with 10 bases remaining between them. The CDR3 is CATSRDQRGYGYTF. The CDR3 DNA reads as TGTGCCACCAGCAGAGATCAGCGGGGTTATGGCTACACCTTC.

For the CDR3, the DNA is TGTGCCAGCAGGGGAGGGGACAGGAACACTGAAGCTTTCTTT. Encoded protein: CASRGGDRNTEAFF. The chain recombines TRBV28 with TRBJ1-1, with TRBD1 matching 7 bases. Germline CDR1 and CDR2: MDHEN and SYDVKM. CDR3 size: 14 residues. Trimming took 6 bases from V and 1 from J; bases not matched to a gene: 5. Based on the CDR3 plus reference TRBV28 and TRBJ1-1, the full variable domain is DVKVTQSSRYLVKRTGEKVFLECVQDMDHENMFWYRQDPGLGLRLIYFSYDVKMKEKGDIPEGYSVSREKKERFSLILESASTNQTSMYLCASRGGDRNTEAFFGQGTRLTVV.

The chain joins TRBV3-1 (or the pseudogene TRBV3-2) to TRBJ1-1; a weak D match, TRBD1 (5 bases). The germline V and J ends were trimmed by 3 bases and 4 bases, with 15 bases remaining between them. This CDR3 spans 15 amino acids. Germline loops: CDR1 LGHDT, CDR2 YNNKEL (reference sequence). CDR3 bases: TGTGCCAGCAGCCAGGACCCTAGGGGCACCACTGAAGCTTTCTTT. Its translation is CASSQDPRGTTEAFF.

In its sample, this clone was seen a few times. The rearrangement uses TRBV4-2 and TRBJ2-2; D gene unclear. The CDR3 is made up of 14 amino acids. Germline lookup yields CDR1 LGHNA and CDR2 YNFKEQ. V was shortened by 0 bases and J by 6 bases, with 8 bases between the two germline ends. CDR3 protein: CASSQDRPSGELFF. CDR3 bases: TGTGCCAGCAGCCAAGATAGACCCTCCGGGGAGCTGTTTTTT.

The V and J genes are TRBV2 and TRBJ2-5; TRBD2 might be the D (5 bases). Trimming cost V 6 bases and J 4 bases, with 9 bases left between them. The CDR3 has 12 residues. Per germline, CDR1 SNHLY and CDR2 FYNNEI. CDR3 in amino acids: CASSGNRETQYF. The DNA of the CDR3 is TGTGCCAGCAGCGGGAATAGAGAGACCCAGTACTTC.

As DNA, the CDR3 is TGTGCCAGCAGCTTAACTAGCGGGGGGAAACGGGATACGCAGTATTTT. Residues: CASSLTSGGKRDTQYF. The chain is built from TRBV5-5 and TRBJ2-3; 12 bases are a match to TRBD2. The CDR3 consists of 16 residues. Losses at the gene ends were 2 bases for V and 6 bases for J; bases not matched to a gene: 7. The V gene's germline CDR1 is SGHKS and CDR2 YYEKEE (reference sequence). The full variable domain, with the rest looked up from reference TRBV5-5 and TRBJ2-3, is DAGVTQSPTHLIKTRGQQVTLRCSPISGHKSVSWYQQVLGQGPQFIFQYYEKEERGRGNFPDRFSARQFPNYSSELNVNALLLGDSALYLCASSLTSGGKRDTQYFGPGTRLTVL.

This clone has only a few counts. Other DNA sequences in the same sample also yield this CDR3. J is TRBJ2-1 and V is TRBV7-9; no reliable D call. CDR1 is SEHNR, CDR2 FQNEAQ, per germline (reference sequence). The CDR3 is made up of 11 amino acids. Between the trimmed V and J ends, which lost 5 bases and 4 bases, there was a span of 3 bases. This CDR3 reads CASSIYNEQFF. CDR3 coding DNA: TGTGCCAGCAGCATATACAATGAGCAGTTCTTC.

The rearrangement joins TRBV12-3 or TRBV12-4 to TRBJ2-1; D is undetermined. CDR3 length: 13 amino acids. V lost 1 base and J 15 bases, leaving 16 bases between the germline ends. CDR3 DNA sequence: TGTGCCAGCAGTTTAGAGACAAAGGCCCGCCCGTTCTTC. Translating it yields CASSLETKARPFF.